This paragraph covers one T cell receptor (beta chain) sequence. Antigen: not known. Profiling relied on immunoSEQ multiplex PCR, and the TCRdb table lists in-frame clones only, not all of them. Among approximately 2.5 million clones listed, 80% to 95% were seen once. The CDR3 totals 13 residues. CDR1 MRHNA and CDR2 SNTAGT come from the germline V gene. Trimming removed 0 bases from V and 3 bases from J, with 0 bases in between. The source of the sample is a study of shared clonotypes between healthy human individuals. Study as a whole: The study drew on a couple of women and three men aged 18 to 49 as donors.

Notes on the study in general: Rarefaction revealed incomplete sorted-subset sequencing despite large depth.

This chain uses TRBV6-4 with TRBJ2-6, with unresolved D. The sequenced sample consisted of naive CD4+ T cells from PBMCs. Subset described: CD45RA+ positively selected. The receptor was isolated from a man aged 18-30 years in good health. Some clones in this sample may be carry-over from other donors' samples. The CDR3 DNA sequence: TGTGCCAGCAGTGACTCTGGGGCCAACGTCCTGACTTTC. It yields the protein CASSDSGANVLTF.